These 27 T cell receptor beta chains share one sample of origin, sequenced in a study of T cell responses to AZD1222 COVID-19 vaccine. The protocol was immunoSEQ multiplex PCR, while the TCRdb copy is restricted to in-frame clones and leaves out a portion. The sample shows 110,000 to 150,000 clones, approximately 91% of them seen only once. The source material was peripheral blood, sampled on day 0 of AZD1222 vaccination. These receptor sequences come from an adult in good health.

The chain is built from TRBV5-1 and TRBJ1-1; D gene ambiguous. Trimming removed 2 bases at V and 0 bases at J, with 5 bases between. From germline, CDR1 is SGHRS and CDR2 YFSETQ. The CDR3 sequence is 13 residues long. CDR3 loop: CASSFVMNTEAFF. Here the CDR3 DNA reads TGCGCCAGCAGCTTCGTGATGAACACTGAAGCTTTCTTT.

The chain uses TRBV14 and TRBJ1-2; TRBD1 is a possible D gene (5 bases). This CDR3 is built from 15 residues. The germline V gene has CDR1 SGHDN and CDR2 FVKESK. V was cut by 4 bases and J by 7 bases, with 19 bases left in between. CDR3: CASSRALGAWGGYTF. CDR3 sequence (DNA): TGTGCCAGCAGCCGGGCACTCGGGGCTTGGGGTGGCTACACCTTC.

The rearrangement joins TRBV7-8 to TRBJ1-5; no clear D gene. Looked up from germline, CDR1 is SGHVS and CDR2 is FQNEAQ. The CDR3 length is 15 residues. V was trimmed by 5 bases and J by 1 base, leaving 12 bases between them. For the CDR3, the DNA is TGTGCCAGCAGCCCTCAGAGAGGGAGCAATCAGCCCCAGCATTTT. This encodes CASSPQRGSNQPQHF.

The CDR3: CASSLRQGAGYEQYF. For the CDR3, the DNA is TGTGCCAGCAGCCTCAGACAGGGGGCAGGATACGAGCAGTACTTC. The chain carries TRBV7-6 and TRBJ2-7, with TRBD1 matching 10 bases. The CDR3 sequence is 15 residues long. Germline CDR1 reads SGHVS; CDR2 reads FNYEAQ. V shed 5 bases, J shed 4 bases, and the junction held 8 bases outside the gene matches.

The CDR3 nucleotides read TGTGCCACCAGTCGCGGCCAGGCTTGGGGGGAGCTGTTTTTT. It yields the protein CATSRGQAWGELFF. This chain uses TRBV15 with TRBJ2-2; unclear D gene. Germline CDR1 is LNHNV and CDR2 is YYDKDF (reference sequence). V lost 6 bases and J lost 8, with 16 bases in between. The CDR3 runs to 14 residues.

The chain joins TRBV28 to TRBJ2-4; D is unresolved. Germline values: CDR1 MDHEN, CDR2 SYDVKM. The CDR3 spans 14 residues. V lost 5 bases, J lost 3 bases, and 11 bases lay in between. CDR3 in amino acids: CASSDGGYKNIQYF. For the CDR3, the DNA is TGTGCCAGCAGTGACGGCGGCTACAAAAACATTCAGTACTTC.

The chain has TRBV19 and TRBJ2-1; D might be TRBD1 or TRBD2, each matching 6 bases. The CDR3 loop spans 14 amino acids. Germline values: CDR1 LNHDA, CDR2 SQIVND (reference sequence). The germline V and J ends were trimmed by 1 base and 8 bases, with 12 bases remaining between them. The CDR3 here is CASSIAGAMDEQFF. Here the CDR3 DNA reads TGTGCCAGTAGTATAGCGGGGGCGATGGATGAGCAGTTCTTC.

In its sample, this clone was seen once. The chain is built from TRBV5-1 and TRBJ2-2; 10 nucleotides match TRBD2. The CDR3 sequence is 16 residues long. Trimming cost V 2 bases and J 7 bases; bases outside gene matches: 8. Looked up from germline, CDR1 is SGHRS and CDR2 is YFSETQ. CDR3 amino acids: CASSFTSGALYGELFF. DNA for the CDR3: TGCGCCAGCAGCTTCACTAGCGGGGCCCTATACGGGGAGCTGTTTTTT.

The CDR3 loop is CASSQGLEYNEQFF. The CDR3, as DNA: TGTGCCAGCAGCCAAGGTCTAGAATACAATGAGCAGTTCTTC. The chain recombines TRBV3-1 (or the pseudogene TRBV3-2) with TRBJ2-1; D not certain. Deletions cut 1 base from V and 4 bases from J, with 8 bases between. The CDR3 is 14 amino acids. Germline CDR1 reads LGHDT; CDR2 reads YNNKEL (reference sequence).

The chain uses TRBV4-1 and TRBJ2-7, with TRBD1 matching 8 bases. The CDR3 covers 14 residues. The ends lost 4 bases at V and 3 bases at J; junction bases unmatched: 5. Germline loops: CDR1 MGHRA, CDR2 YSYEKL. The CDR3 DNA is TGCGCCAGCAGCCTCGGACAGGGAGACTACGAGCAGTACTTC. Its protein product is CASSLGQGDYEQYF.

This CDR3 is CASSDGLAGVSYEQYF. The CDR3 DNA reads as TGTGCCAGCAGTGACGGTTTAGCAGGGGTCTCCTACGAGCAGTACTTC. The rearrangement uses TRBV6-1 and TRBJ2-7; a weak D match, TRBD1 (6 bases). The V end lost 3 bases, the J end lost 0 bases, and 15 bases lay between the germline ends. This CDR3 spans 16 amino acids. CDR1 and CDR2 from the germline V gene are MNHNS and SASEGT.

CDR3 amino acids: CASSVATRHYNEQFF. As DNA, the CDR3 is TGTGCCAGCAGCGTAGCTACTAGACACTACAATGAGCAGTTCTTC. The rearrangement uses TRBV9 and TRBJ2-1, with a possible D match to TRBD2 (5 bases). Germline assignment: CDR1 SGDLS and CDR2 YYNGEE. This CDR3 is built from 15 residues. V was cut by 0 bases and J by 3 bases, with 10 bases left in between.

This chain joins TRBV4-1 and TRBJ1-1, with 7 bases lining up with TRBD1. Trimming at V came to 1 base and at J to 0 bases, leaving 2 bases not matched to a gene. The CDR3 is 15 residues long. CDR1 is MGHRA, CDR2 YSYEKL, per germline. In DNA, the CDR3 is TGCGCCAGCAGCCAAGTCGACAGGGTGAACACTGAAGCTTTCTTT. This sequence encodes CASSQVDRVNTEAFF.

The CDR3 protein is CASSPTGSGTEAFF. The DNA for the CDR3 is TGTGCCAGCAGTCCAACAGGGTCGGGTACTGAAGCTTTCTTT. The chain carries TRBV27 and TRBJ1-1; maybe TRBD1 (6 bases). The V gene's germline CDR1 is MNHEY and CDR2 SMNVEV (reference sequence). Deletions cut 5 bases from V and 5 bases from J, with 15 bases between. The CDR3 totals 14 residues.

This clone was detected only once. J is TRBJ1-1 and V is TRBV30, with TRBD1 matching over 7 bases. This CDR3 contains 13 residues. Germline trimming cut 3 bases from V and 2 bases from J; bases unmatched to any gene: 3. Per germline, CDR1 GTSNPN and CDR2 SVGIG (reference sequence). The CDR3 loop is CAWRDRANTEAFF. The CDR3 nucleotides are TGTGCCTGGAGAGACAGGGCCAACACTGAAGCTTTCTTT.

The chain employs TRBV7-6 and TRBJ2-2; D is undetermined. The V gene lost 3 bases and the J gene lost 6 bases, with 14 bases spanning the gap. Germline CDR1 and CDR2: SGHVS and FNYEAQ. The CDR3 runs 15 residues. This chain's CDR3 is CASSFGLGWAGELFF. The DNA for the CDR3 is TGTGCCAGCAGCTTTGGTTTAGGGTGGGCCGGGGAGCTGTTTTTT.

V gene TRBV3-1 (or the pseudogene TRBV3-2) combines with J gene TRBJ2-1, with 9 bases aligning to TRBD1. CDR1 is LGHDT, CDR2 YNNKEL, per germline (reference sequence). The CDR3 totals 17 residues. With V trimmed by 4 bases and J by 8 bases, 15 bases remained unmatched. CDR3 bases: TGTGCCAGCAGCCGAGACAGGGGGTTCTCCAAGGGAGATGAGCAGTTCTTC. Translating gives CASSRDRGFSKGDEQFF.

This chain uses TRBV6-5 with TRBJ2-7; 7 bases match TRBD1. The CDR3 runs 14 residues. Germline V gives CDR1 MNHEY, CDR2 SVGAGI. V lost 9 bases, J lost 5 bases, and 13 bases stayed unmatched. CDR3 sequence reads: CASHQNRGGHEQYF. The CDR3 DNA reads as TGTGCCAGTCACCAAAACAGGGGCGGCCACGAGCAGTACTTC.

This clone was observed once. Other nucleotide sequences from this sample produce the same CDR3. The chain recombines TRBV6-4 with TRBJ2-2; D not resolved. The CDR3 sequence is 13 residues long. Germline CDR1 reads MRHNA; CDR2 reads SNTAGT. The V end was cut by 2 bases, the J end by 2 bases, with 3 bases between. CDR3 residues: CASSDRNTGELFF. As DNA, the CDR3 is TGTGCCAGCAGTGACAGAAACACCGGGGAGCTGTTTTTT.

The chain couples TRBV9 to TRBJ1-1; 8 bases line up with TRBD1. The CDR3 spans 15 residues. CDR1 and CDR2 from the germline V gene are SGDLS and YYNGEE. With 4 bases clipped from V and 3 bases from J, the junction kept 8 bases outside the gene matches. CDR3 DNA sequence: TGTGCCAGCAGCCTCACAGGGGGAGGTTACACTGAAGCTTTCTTT. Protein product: CASSLTGGGYTEAFF.

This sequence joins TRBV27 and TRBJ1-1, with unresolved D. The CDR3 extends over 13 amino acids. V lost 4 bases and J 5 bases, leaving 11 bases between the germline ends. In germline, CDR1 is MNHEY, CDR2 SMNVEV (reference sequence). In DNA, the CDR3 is TGTGCCAGCAGTTCTGAATGGGGAACTGAAGCTTTCTTT. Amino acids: CASSSEWGTEAFF.

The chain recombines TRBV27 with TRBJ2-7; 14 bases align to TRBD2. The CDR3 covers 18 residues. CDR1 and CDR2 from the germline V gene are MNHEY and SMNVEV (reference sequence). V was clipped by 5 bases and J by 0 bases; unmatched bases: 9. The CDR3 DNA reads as TGTGCCAGCAGTACCCCGGGACTAGCGGGGGACTCCTCCTACGAGCAGTACTTC. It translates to CASSTPGLAGDSSYEQYF.

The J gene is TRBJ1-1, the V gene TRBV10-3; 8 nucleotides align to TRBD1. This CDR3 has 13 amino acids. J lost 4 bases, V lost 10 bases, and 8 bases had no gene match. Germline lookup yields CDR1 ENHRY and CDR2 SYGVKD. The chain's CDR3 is CATRQGTGTEAFF. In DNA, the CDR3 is TGTGCCACCCGACAGGGGACCGGCACTGAAGCTTTCTTT.

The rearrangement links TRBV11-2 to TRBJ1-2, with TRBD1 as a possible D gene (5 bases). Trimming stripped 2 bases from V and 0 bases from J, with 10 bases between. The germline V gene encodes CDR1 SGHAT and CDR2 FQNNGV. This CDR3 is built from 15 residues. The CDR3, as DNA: TGTGCCAGCAGCTTACAAACAGGCCCTAACTATGGCTACACCTTC. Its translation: CASSLQTGPNYGYTF.

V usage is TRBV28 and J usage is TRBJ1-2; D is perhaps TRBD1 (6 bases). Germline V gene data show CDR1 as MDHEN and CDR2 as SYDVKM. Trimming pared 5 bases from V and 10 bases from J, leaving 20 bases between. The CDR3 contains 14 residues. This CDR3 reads CASSPTGSRSDYTF. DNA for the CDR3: TGTGCCAGCAGTCCTACAGGGTCTAGGTCGGACTACACCTTC.

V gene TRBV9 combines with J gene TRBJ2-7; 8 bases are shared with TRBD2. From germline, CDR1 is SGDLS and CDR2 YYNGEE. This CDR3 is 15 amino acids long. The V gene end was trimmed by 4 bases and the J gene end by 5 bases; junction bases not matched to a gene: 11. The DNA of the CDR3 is TGTGCCAGCAGCCCACGGGGGACTAGTCAAGACGAGCAGTACTTC. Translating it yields CASSPRGTSQDEQYF.

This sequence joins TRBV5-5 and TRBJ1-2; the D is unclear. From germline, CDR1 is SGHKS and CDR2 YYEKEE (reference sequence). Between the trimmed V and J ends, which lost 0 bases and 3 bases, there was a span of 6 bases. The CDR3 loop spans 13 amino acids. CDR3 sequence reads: CASSLGNDYGYTF. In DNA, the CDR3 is TGTGCCAGCAGCTTGGGCAATGACTATGGCTACACCTTC.